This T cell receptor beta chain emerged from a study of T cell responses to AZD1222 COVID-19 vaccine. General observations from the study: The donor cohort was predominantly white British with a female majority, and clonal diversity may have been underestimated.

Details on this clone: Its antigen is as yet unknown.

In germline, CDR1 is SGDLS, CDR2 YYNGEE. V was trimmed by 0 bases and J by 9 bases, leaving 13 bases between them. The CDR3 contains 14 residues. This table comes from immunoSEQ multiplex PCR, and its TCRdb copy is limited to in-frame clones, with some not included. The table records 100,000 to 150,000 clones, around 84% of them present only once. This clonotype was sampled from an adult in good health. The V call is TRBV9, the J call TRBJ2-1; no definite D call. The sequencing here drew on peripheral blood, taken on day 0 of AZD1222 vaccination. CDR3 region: CASSVAVGNGEQFF. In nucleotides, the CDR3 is TGTGCCAGCAGCGTAGCGGTGGGAAACGGTGAGCAGTTCTTC.